A selection of T cell receptor beta chains follows, all from one sample in a study of vaccination and CD4 T cells after COVID-19. What these receptors recognize is not known. TCRdb ran MiXCR on the PCR reads and lists one entry per CDR3 protein. The sample carries approximately 10,000 distinct CDR3 sequences, roughly 51% recorded once. Sequencing used CD4+ T cells from blood, cultured in vitro. All receptors come from a human donor who had recovered from COVID-19. The CDR3 runs from the conserved cysteine through the conserved F or W. D genes are given only for firm matches. Clone size is shown for a subset of rows, as once, few, many or a class of expanded clone.

TRBJ1-2 . few TRBV7-3 CASSPKEGRGYTF TGTGCCAGCAGCCCAAAGGAAGGGCGAGGCTACACCTTC
TRBJ2-2 . . TRBV6-1 CASMGAAGELFF TGTGCCAGCATGGGGGCGGCCGGGGAGCTGTTTTTT
TRBJ2-1 TRBD2 . TRBV5-1 CASSLGAGGPNEQFF TGCGCCAGCAGCTTGGGAGCGGGAGGGCCAAATGAGCAGTTCTTC
TRBJ2-7 TRBD2 . TRBV30 CAWSKGGGRGSYEQYF TGTGCCTGGAGTAAAGGGGGCGGGAGGGGCTCCTACGAGCAGTACTTC
TRBJ2-1 . . TRBV21-1 CASTPDRPRVEQFF TGTGCCAGCACCCCGGACAGGCCTAGGGTTGAGCAGTTCTTC
TRBJ2-5 TRBD2 . TRBV20-1 CSANPGLAHETQYF TGCAGTGCCAACCCGGGACTAGCCCATGAGACCCAGTACTTC
TRBJ1-1 TRBD1 . TRBV7-2 CASSPGQGIGAFF TGTGCCAGCAGCCCGGGACAGGGTATTGGAGCTTTCTTT
TRBJ2-1 . few TRBV20-1 CSGWASSSSYNEQFF TGCAGTGGATGGGCTTCTTCCAGCTCCTACAATGAGCAGTTCTTC
TRBJ2-7 TRBD1 . TRBV7-2 CASSYGGTGSYEQYF TGTGCCAGCAGCTATGGGGGGACAGGGAGCTACGAGCAGTACTTC
TRBJ2-1 . . TRBV30 CAWGGGYRMNNEQFF TGTGCCTGGGGAGGTGGCTACCGGATGAACAATGAGCAGTTCTTC
TRBJ1-3 . . TRBV6-1 CASRSRLRVAGNTIYF TGTGCCAGCAGGTCAAGACTCAGGGTAGCTGGAAACACCATATATTTT
TRBJ2-1 TRBD2 few TRBV20-1 CSASAGPGLAGVFSYNEQFF TGCAGTGCTAGCGCCGGACCGGGACTAGCGGGGGTCTTCTCCTACAATGAGCAGTTCTTC
TRBJ2-3 . . TRBV5-1 CASSVVSGLTDTQYF TGCGCCAGCAGCGTGGTGTCGGGTTTAACAGATACGCAGTATTTT
TRBJ2-3 TRBD1 few TRBV18 CASRRTGSTDTQYF TGTGCCAGCCGTAGGACAGGGAGCACAGATACGCAGTATTTT
TRBJ2-2 . . TRBV28 CASSLRSAAGELFF TGTGCCAGCAGTTTACGGAGTGCAGCCGGGGAGCTGTTTTTT
TRBJ1-2 . few TRBV15 CATSIRKGLAGYTF TGTGCCACCAGCATCCGGAAGGGGCTGGCTGGCTACACCTTC
TRBJ1-2 . . TRBV5-1 CASSLGLRALDYGYTF TGCGCCAGCAGCTTGGGTTTACGGGCCTTAGACTATGGCTACACCTTC
TRBJ2-7 . . TRBV4-1 CASSQAYRAYEQYF TGCGCCAGCAGCCAGGCCTACAGGGCCTACGAGCAGTACTTC
TRBJ1-2 TRBD1 few TRBV20-1 CSARAGTGDYGYTF TGCAGTGCTAGAGCCGGGACAGGGGACTATGGCTACACCTTC
TRBJ1-5 TRBD1 few TRBV20-1 CSATDRVNQPQHF TGCAGTGCAACCGACAGGGTCAATCAGCCCCAGCATTTT
TRBJ1-2 . . TRBV4-3 CASSQEGPAIDGYTF TGCGCCAGCAGCCAGGAAGGGCCAGCGATAGACGGCTACACCTTC
TRBJ2-2 . . TRBV10-3 CASKGISNTGELFF TGTGCCTCCAAGGGGATATCGAACACCGGGGAGCTGTTTTTT
TRBJ2-7 . . TRBV19 CASTPTGGDEQYF TGTGCCAGTACCCCGACAGGCGGAGACGAGCAGTACTTC
TRBJ1-2 . few TRBV20-1 CSARTVDYGYTF TGCAGTGCTAGAACCGTAGATTATGGCTACACCTTC
TRBJ1-5 . . TRBV28 CASGGWGVRTGYSNQPQHF TGTGCCAGCGGGGGGTGGGGGGTCCGAACAGGATATAGCAATCAGCCCCAGCATTTT
TRBJ1-1 . . TRBV7-2 CASSFADLNTEAFF TGTGCCAGCAGCTTTGCGGATTTGAACACTGAAGCTTTCTTT
TRBJ2-7 . . TRBV20-1 CSARPSSENEQYF TGCAGTGCTAGGCCCTCTTCTGAGAACGAGCAGTACTTC
TRBJ1-6 . . TRBV6-2/TRBV6-3 CAGSRSRNNSPLHF TGTGCCGGCAGCCGGAGCAGGAATAATTCACCCCTCCACTTT
TRBJ2-7 . . TRBV20-1 CSARQVSSYEQYF TGCAGTGCTCGACAGGTGAGCTCCTACGAGCAGTACTTC
TRBJ2-3 . . TRBV11-2 CASRSPGLRTDTQYF TGTGCCAGCAGGTCCCCGGGACTTCGCACAGATACGCAGTATTTT
TRBJ2-1 TRBD2 . TRBV24-1 CATSDVTAGGYNEQFF TGTGCCACCAGTGACGTTACGGCGGGAGGATACAATGAGCAGTTCTTC
TRBJ1-1 . . TRBV12-3/TRBV12-4 CASSRKFVENTEAFF TGTGCCAGCAGTCGAAAATTTGTAGAGAACACTGAAGCTTTCTTT
TRBJ2-3 TRBD1 few TRBV7-9 CASSFRGLPDTQYF TGTGCCAGCAGCTTCAGGGGGCTCCCAGATACGCAGTATTTT
TRBJ2-5 TRBD2 . TRBV19 CASRLAGGPEEEETQYF TGTGCCAGCCGACTAGCGGGAGGGCCGGAGGAAGAAGAGACCCAGTACTTC
TRBJ2-7 . . TRBV18 CASSPEGSSYEQYF TGTGCCAGCTCACCGGAGGGGAGCTCCTACGAGCAGTACTTC
TRBJ2-2 . . TRBV18 CASSPNSISNTGELFF TGTGCCAGCTCACCCAACAGTATATCGAACACCGGGGAGCTGTTTTTT